The present entry profiles one T cell receptor beta chain with its context. Its antigen is unidentified. This sample is drawn from a study of blood T cells in healthy people across ages. Study as a whole: Every two T cells gave about one barcoded beta molecule via template switching.

Then a second PCR, running about 6 to 12 cycles, was carried out with a sample-barcoded 5' primer and a J-beta primer mix. TCRdb re-called the 5' RACE reads with MiXCR, one entry per CDR3 protein. The table includes 1 million or so distinct CDR3 sequences, 45% detected once. General study results and limits: It was the long-lived donors that had more naive CD4+ cells and higher diversity than aged donors.

V lost 6 bases, J lost 4 bases, and 8 bases stayed unmatched. CDR3 size: 14 residues. In germline, CDR1 is SQVTM, CDR2 ANQGSEA. Individuals who donated were healthy Caucasians from Russia aged about 6 to 90. Staff drew approximately 9.1 milliliters of peripheral blood from each donor. The chain couples TRBV29-1 to TRBJ1-1; 10 bases map to TRBD1. The specimen was blood. This receptor was obtained from a woman aged 55-69 years in good health. This CDR3 reads CSVRTGGWGTEAFF. CDR3 in DNA: TGCAGCGTGCGGACAGGGGGGTGGGGCACTGAAGCTTTCTTT.